Described below is a single T cell receptor (beta chain) sequence and its context. The sample belongs to a study of T-cell memory formation after mild COVID-19. Germline loops: CDR1 SGHAT, CDR2 FQDESV (reference sequence). This CDR3 is built from 15 residues. The germline V and J ends were trimmed by 5 bases and 6 bases, with 17 bases remaining between them. MiXCR, run by TCRdb on the 5' RACE reads, gives a single entry per CDR3 protein. Of roughly 600,000 distinct CDR3 sequences detected, more than 15% appear once; the ten largest clones hold 9.5% to 15%. V is TRBV11-1 and J is TRBJ2-1; D possibly corresponds to TRBD2 (6 bases). The sequencing input was PBMCs or a T cell subset sorted from them (not recorded which). The TCR comes from an adult woman who had mild COVID-19 (a few samples of this study predate the infection). Cell type and time point are not known. The CDR3 spells CASSNPVGLANEQFF. Here the CDR3 DNA reads TGTGCCAGCAGCAACCCGGTGGGACTGGCCAATGAGCAGTTCTTC.